This TCR beta chain was obtained from a study of T cells after posttransplantation cyclophosphamide. Assay used: immunoSEQ multiplex PCR; TCRdb lists only in-frame clones, some missing. This repertoire shows approximately 26,000 clones, just over 85% found once; its top ten account for around 3.5%. Overall study results and limits: Tissue-infiltrating T cells from skin or gut overlapped little with blood T cells.

With regard to this clone: The antigen remains unidentified.

Germline assignment: CDR1 SGDLS and CDR2 YYNGEE. The CDR3 runs to 13 residues. Between the trimmed V and J ends, which lost 6 bases and 9 bases, there was a span of 13 bases. This receptor was identified in a man aged 45 to 65. V usage is TRBV9 and J usage is TRBJ1-6, with TRBD1 as a possible D gene (5 bases). Sequencing was done on a sample of PBMCs. CDR3 DNA: TGTGCCAGCAATTTAACAGGAACTTCACCCCTCCACTTT. It yields the protein CASNLTGTSPLHF.